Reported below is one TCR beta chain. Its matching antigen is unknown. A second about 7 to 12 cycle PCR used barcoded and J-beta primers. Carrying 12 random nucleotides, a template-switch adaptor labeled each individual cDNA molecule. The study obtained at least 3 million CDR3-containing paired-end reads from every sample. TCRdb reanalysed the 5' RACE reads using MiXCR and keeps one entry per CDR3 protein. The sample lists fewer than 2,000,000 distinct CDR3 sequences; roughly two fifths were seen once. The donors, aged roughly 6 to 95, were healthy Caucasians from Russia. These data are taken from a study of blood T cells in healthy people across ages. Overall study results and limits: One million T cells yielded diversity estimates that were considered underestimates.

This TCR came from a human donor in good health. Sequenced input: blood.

This CDR3 is CASSQVDRESEAFF. CDR3 DNA sequence: TGTGCCAGCAGCCAAGTAGACAGGGAATCTGAAGCTTTCTTT. This chain links TRBV3-1 with TRBJ1-1, with 7 bases fitting TRBD1. Germline V gene data show CDR1 as LGHDT and CDR2 as YNNKEL (reference sequence). J lost 6 bases, V lost 1 base, and 5 bases had no gene match. The length of the CDR3 is 14 residues. The full variable domain, rest sourced from reference TRBV3-1 and TRBJ1-1, is DTAVSQTPKYLVTQMGNDKSIKCEQNLGHDTMYWYKQDSKKFLKIMFSYNNKELIINETVPNRFSPKSPDKAHLNLHINSLELGDSAVYFCASSQVDRESEAFFGQGTRLTVV.